This T cell receptor (beta chain) was recovered during a study of T cell responses to AZD1222 COVID-19 vaccine. Study-wide background: Investigators merged groups given second doses at roughly 4 or roughly 12 weeks. General study findings and limits: Reportedly, close to half of spike-specific TCRs are directed against unmutated variant regions. Donors were mostly white British, more females; clonal diversity possibly underestimated.

V dropped 7 bases and J dropped 7 bases, with 7 bases sitting between them. The CDR3 runs to 10 residues. CDR1 is MNHEY, CDR2 SVGAGI, per germline. Generated by immunoSEQ multiplex PCR, the TCRdb table keeps only in-frame clones and is missing some. The sample lists fewer than 120,000 clones; about nine tenths were seen once. About this clone: Its antigen is undetermined.

The TCR was taken from an adult in good health. The chain uses TRBV6-5 and TRBJ1-1; D is possibly TRBD1 (5 bases). Sequencing was performed on peripheral blood, taken on day 0 of AZD1222 vaccination. The CDR3 DNA reads as TGTGCCAGCACCCAGGGTGAAGCTTTCTTT. Protein product: CASTQGEAFF.